A single sample gave rise to the 20 T cell receptor beta chains below, sequenced in a study of blood T cell repertoires in COVID-19. Clones were sequenced by immunoSEQ multiplex PCR, and TCRdb holds only the in-frame ones, with some missing. Among approximately 180,000 clones listed, more than 75% were seen once. The sample taken for sequencing was peripheral blood. Receptors originate from a person aged 70 to 85 with COVID-19, enrolled during active disease.

The chain recombines TRBV21-1 with TRBJ2-4; the table gives TRBD2 as D, unverified against the DNA. TRBV21-1 is recorded as a pseudogene. The CDR3 extends over 23 amino acids. The CDR3 nucleotides read TGTGCCAGCAGCAGGCCCCACAGAGGGACTAGCGGGAGATGCGGCCTGGCCAAAAACATTCAGTACTTC. Its protein is CASSRPHRGTSGRCGLAKNIQYF.

The chain is built from TRBV27 and TRBJ1-1; D not resolved. Germline loops: CDR1 MNHEY, CDR2 SMNVEV (reference sequence). Trimming took off 6 bases at V and 1 base at J, with 12 bases between the two ends. This CDR3 is built from 14 residues. This CDR3 is CASRLEGPNTEAFF. CDR3 nucleotide sequence: TGTGCCAGCAGGTTGGAGGGCCCGAACACTGAAGCTTTCTTT.

This chain connects TRBV7-2 to TRBJ1-1; no firm D call. V shed 1 base and J shed 1 base, with 4 bases lying between them. The germline CDR1 and CDR2 sequences are SGHTA and FQGNSA. This CDR3 is 13 amino acids long. This chain's CDR3 is CASSLVWNTEAFF. CDR3 bases: TGTGCCAGCAGCTTAGTATGGAACACTGAAGCTTTCTTT.

The V call is TRBV5-6, the J call TRBJ1-2; the match to TRBD1 covers 8 bases. Looked up from germline, CDR1 is SGHDT and CDR2 is YYEEEE. The CDR3 contains 16 residues. V lost 4 bases and J lost 8; bases outside the gene matches: 16. The CDR3 loop reads CASSVTSGGRVRGYTF. CDR3 sequence (DNA): TGTGCCAGCAGCGTGACCTCAGGGGGCAGGGTGAGAGGCTACACCTTC.

The rearrangement uses TRBV3-1 (or the pseudogene TRBV3-2) and TRBJ2-3; 9 positions match TRBD2. The CDR3 is made up of 20 amino acids. Germline V gene lookup returns CDR1 LGHDT and CDR2 YNNKEL (reference sequence). Trimming removed 5 bases from V and 0 bases from J; junction bases left unmatched: 18. CDR3 DNA sequence: TGTGCCAGCAGCTATCGTGGGCGGAGACTAGCGGAACCTAGCACAGATACGCAGTATTTT. This codes for CASSYRGRRLAEPSTDTQYF.

The chain joins TRBV6-5 to TRBJ1-1, with TRBD1 matching over 7 bases. The length of the CDR3 is 13 residues. The germline V gene encodes CDR1 MNHEY and CDR2 SVGAGI. After removal of 0 bases from V and 6 bases from J, the junction contained 1 base not matched to a gene. The CDR3 loop reads CASSYSTGPEAFF. CDR3 nucleotides: TGTGCCAGCAGTTACTCGACAGGGCCTGAAGCTTTCTTT.

CDR3 sequence reads: CASSLGTGPSYEQYF. For the CDR3, the DNA is TGTGCCAGCAGCTTAGGGACAGGACCCTCCTACGAGCAGTACTTC. The chain uses TRBV11-3 and TRBJ2-7; TRBD1 agrees at 7 bases. The CDR3 is 15 amino acids. Germline CDR1 SGHNT, CDR2 YENEEA. Unmatched junction bases numbered 3, after V lost 1 base and J lost 0 bases.

This clone occurred once. The chain carries TRBV4-3 and TRBJ2-2, with a possible D match to TRBD2 (6 bases). Trimming left V 1 base short and J 4 bases short, with 10 bases between. The V gene's germline CDR1 is LGHNA and CDR2 YSLEER. CDR3 length: 15 amino acids. For the CDR3, the DNA is TGCGCCAGCAGCCAAGGGGGAGGTCGCACCGGGGAGCTGTTTTTT. Amino acids: CASSQGGGRTGELFF.

This chain connects TRBV6-2 or TRBV6-3 to TRBJ2-1; D perhaps matches TRBD2 (5 bases). V dropped 2 bases and J dropped 0 bases, with 14 bases sitting between them. The CDR3 consists of 17 residues. The germline V gene encodes CDR1 MNHEY and CDR2 SVGEGT. CDR3 DNA sequence: TGTGCCAGCAGTTACGACGACTACTTGGCCTCCTACAATGAGCAGTTCTTC. Its protein is CASSYDDYLASYNEQFF.

The genes are TRBV6-6 and TRBJ1-5; 9 positions match TRBD1. This CDR3 region has 16 residues. The J segment lost 0 bases and the V segment lost 6 bases, leaving 6 bases of the junction unmatched. Germline V lookup: CDR1 MNHNY, CDR2 SVGAGI (reference sequence). CDR3 protein: CASRPGTGLSNQPQHF. CDR3 DNA: TGTGCCAGCAGACCCGGGACAGGGCTTAGCAATCAGCCCCAGCATTTT.

The J gene is TRBJ1-3, the V gene TRBV7-8, with 8 nucleotides matching TRBD1. With V trimmed by 5 bases and J by 3 bases, 6 bases remained unmatched. Germline CDR1 reads SGHVS; CDR2 reads FQNEAQ. This CDR3 has 15 residues. This CDR3 reads CASSLQGDRGNTIYF. The CDR3 DNA follows: TGTGCCAGCAGCCTACAGGGGGACCGTGGAAACACCATATATTTT. The variable domain in full, completed from reference TRBV7-8 and TRBJ1-3, reads GAGVSQSPRYKVAKRGQDVALRCDPISGHVSLFWYQQALGQGPEFLTYFQNEAQLDKSGLPSDRFFAERPEGSVSTLKIQRTQQEDSAVYLCASSLQGDRGNTIYFGEGSWLTVV.

This sequence joins TRBV6-4 and TRBJ1-2; tentative D call: TRBD1 (6 bases). The CDR3 spans 12 residues. The germline V and J ends were trimmed by 0 bases and 8 bases, with 7 bases remaining between them. Germline CDR1 and CDR2: MRHNA and SNTAGT. Written as DNA, the CDR3 is TGTGCCAGCAGTGACTCTGGGGGCGGCTACACCTTC. Translation: CASSDSGGGYTF.

The chain uses TRBV6-5 and TRBJ2-5, with a possible D match to TRBD2 (5 bases). Trimming stripped 7 bases from V and 5 bases from J, with 14 bases between. The germline CDR1 and CDR2 sequences are MNHEY and SVGAGI. CDR3 length: 13 residues. The CDR3 sequence: CASIGKREETQYF. DNA for the CDR3: TGTGCCAGCATCGGCAAGAGGGAGGAGACCCAGTACTTC.

The CDR3 loop is CASSKSWREELDEQFF. The CDR3 DNA follows: TGTGCCAGCAGCAAAAGTTGGAGGGAGGAACTGGATGAGCAGTTCTTC. The chain couples TRBV21-1 to TRBJ2-1; TRBD2 was called by the table and not checked on the DNA. TRBV21-1 is an annotated pseudogene. The CDR3 runs 16 residues.

The V and J genes are TRBV6-2 or TRBV6-3 and TRBJ1-1; weak D call: TRBD1 (6 bases). The V end lost 6 bases, the J end lost 4 bases, and 18 bases lay between the germline ends. The length of the CDR3 is 15 residues. Germline CDR1 MNHEY, CDR2 SVGEGT. The CDR3 reads CASSPATDRPTEAFF. The DNA for the CDR3 is TGTGCCAGCAGCCCTGCTACCGACAGGCCCACTGAAGCTTTCTTT.

The V call is TRBV12-5, the J call TRBJ1-1, with D uncertain. The CDR3 sequence is 13 residues long. Trimming took 2 bases from V and 2 from J, leaving 6 bases between them. Per the germline V gene, CDR1 is LGHNT and CDR2 is FRNRAP. The chain's CDR3 is CASGLHHNTEAFF. The CDR3 coding sequence is TGTGCTAGTGGTTTGCATCATAACACTGAAGCTTTCTTT.

This clone has just one count. The V gene is TRBV9, the J gene TRBJ2-3, with D maybe TRBD1 (5 bases). Trimming pared 0 bases from V and 3 bases from J, leaving 14 bases between. Germline CDR1 reads SGDLS; CDR2 reads YYNGEE. CDR3 length: 16 amino acids. The CDR3 coding sequence is TGTGCCAGCAGCGTAGATGGGGCGCCTGGTACAGATACGCAGTATTTT. It codes for CASSVDGAPGTDTQYF.

The chain recombines TRBV5-4 with TRBJ2-5; D is possibly TRBD1 (6 bases). V dropped 2 bases and J dropped 3 bases, with 14 bases sitting between them. CDR3 length: 15 residues. In germline, CDR1 is SGHNT, CDR2 YYREEE (reference sequence). As DNA, the CDR3 is TGTGCCAGCAGCTTCCCGGGACAAAGAGAAGAGACCCAGTACTTC. Protein: CASSFPGQREETQYF.

The chain is built from TRBV6-5 and TRBJ1-1, with TRBD1 identical over 9 bases. The CDR3 loop spans 13 amino acids. CDR1 and CDR2 (germline): MNHEY, SVGAGI. The ends lost 6 bases at V and 11 bases at J; junction bases unmatched: 10. The CDR3 here is CASRENRGLGAFF. DNA for the CDR3: TGTGCCAGCAGAGAGAACAGGGGGCTGGGGGCTTTCTTT.

The chain joins TRBV6-1 to TRBJ2-5, with 13 bases fitting TRBD2. After removal of 8 bases from V and 5 bases from J, the junction contained 8 bases not matched to a gene. Germline V gene lookup returns CDR1 MNHNS and CDR2 SASEGT. CDR3 size: 15 residues. Here the CDR3 reads CASQLGLAGRETQYF. CDR3 sequence (DNA): TGTGCCAGCCAGCTGGGACTAGCGGGAAGGGAGACCCAGTACTTC.